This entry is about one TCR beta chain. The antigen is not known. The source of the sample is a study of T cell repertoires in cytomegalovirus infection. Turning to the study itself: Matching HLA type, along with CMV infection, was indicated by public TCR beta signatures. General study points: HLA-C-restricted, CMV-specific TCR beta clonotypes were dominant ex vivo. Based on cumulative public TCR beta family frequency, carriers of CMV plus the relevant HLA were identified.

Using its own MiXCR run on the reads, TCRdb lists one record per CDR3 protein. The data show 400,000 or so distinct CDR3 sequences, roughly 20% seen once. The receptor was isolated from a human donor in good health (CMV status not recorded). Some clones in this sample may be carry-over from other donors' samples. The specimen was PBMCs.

The CDR3 loop is CAISEGSSDEQFF. CDR3 bases: TGTGCCATCAGTGAGGGCTCAAGCGATGAGCAGTTCTTC. The gene calls are TRBV10-3 and TRBJ2-1, with D unresolved. Germline V gene data show CDR1 as ENHRY and CDR2 as SYGVKD. The CDR3 runs to 13 residues. Trimming stripped 2 bases from V and 8 bases from J, with 10 bases between.